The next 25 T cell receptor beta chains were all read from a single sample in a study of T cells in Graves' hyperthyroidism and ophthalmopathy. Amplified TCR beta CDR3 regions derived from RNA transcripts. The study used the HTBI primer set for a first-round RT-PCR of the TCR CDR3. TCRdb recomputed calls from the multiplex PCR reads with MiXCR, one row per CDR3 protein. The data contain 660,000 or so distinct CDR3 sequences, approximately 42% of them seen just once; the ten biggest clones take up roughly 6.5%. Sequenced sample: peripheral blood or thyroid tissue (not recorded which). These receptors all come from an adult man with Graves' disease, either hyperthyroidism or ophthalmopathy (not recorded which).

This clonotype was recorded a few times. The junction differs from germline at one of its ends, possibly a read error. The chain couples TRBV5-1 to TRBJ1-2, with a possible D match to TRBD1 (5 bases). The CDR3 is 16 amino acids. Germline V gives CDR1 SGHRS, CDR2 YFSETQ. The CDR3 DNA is TGTGCCAGTACTAACCTATGGGACCGACAAAACTATGGCTACACCTTC. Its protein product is CASTNLWDRQNYGYTF.

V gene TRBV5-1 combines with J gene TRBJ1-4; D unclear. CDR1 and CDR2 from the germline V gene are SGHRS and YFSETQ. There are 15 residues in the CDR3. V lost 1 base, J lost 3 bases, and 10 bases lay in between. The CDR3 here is CASSLQGSSNEKLFF. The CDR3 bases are TGCGCCAGCAGCTTGCAAGGGAGCTCTAATGAAAAACTGTTTTTT.

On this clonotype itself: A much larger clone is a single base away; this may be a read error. CDR3 protein: CSVGADPAYEQYF. The DNA for the CDR3 is TGCAGCGTCGGGGCGGACCCGGCCTACGAGCAGTACTTC. The V gene is TRBV29-1, the J gene TRBJ2-7, with D perhaps matching TRBD1 or TRBD2 (5 bases each). This CDR3 comprises 13 residues. The germline V and J ends were trimmed by 6 bases and 2 bases, with 14 bases remaining between them. Germline CDR1 is SQVTM and CDR2 is ANQGSEA.

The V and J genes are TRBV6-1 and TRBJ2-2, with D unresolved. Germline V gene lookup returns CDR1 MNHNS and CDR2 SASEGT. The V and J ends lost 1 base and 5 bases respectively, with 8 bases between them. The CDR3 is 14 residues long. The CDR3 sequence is CASSEVRITGELFF. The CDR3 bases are TGTGCCAGCAGTGAAGTCAGGATAACCGGGGAGCTGTTTTTT.

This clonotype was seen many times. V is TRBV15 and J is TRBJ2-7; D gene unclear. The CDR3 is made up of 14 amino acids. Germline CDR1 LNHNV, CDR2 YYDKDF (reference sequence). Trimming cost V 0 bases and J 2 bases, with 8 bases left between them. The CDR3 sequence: CATSREQPTYEQYF. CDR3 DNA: TGTGCCACCAGCAGAGAACAACCCACCTACGAGCAGTACTTC.

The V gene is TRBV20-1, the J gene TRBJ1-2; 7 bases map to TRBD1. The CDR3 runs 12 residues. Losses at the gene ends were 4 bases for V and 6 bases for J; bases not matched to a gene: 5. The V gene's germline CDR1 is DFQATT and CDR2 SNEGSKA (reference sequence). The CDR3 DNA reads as TGCAGTGCTACCCAGACAGGGAATGGCTACACCTTC. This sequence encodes CSATQTGNGYTF.

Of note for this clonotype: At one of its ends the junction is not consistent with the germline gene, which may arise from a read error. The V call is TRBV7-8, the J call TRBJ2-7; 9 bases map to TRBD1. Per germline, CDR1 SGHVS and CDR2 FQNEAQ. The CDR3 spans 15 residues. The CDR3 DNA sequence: TGTGCCGGCAGCAGGACAGGGGCGGCTTCCTACGAGCAGTACTTC. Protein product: CAGSRTGAASYEQYF.

CDR3 DNA: TGTGCCAGCAGCCAAGGGACTCTCCCCTCTAGTGAGCAGTACTTC. It codes for CASSQGTLPSSEQYF. This chain links TRBV3-1 with TRBJ2-7; a weak D match, TRBD2 (5 bases). V lost 1 base to trimming and J lost 7 bases, with 17 bases between them. The CDR3 has 15 amino acids. In germline, CDR1 is LGHDT, CDR2 YNNKEL (reference sequence).

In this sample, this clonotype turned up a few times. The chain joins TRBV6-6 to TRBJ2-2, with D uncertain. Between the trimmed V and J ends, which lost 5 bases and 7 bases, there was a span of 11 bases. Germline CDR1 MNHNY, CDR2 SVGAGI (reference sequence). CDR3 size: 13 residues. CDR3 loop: CASSVEGFGELFF. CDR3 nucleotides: TGTGCCAGCAGTGTAGAAGGGTTCGGGGAGCTGTTTTTT.

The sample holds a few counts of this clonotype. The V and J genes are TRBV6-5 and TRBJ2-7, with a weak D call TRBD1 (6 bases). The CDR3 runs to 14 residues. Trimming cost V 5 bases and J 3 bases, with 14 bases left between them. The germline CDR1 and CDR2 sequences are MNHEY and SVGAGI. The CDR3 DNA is TGTGCCAGCAGTAAATGGACAGAGGTCTACGAGCAGTACTTC. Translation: CASSKWTEVYEQYF.

The DNA for the CDR3 is TGTGCCACCAGTGCGGGCCAGACCGGGACTGAAGCTTTCTTT. Its translation is CATSAGQTGTEAFF. The chain employs TRBV24-1 and TRBJ1-1; D gene ambiguous. V lost 5 bases and J lost 5, with 14 bases in between. CDR1 KGHDR and CDR2 SFDVKD come from the germline V gene. The CDR3 consists of 14 residues.

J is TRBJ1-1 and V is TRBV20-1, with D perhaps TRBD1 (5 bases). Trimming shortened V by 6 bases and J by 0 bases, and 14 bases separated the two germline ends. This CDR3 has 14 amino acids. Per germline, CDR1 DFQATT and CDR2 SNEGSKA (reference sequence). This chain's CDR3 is CSAHTSTVNTEAFF. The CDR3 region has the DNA TGCAGTGCCCATACATCGACAGTGAACACTGAAGCTTTCTTT.

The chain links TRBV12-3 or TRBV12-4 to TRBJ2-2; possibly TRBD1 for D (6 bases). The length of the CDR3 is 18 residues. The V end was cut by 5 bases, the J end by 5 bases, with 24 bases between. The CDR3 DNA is TGTGCCAGCAGTGAAGCAAGAGGGGGACACCCTTTTACCGGGGAGCTGTTTTTT. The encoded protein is CASSEARGGHPFTGELFF.

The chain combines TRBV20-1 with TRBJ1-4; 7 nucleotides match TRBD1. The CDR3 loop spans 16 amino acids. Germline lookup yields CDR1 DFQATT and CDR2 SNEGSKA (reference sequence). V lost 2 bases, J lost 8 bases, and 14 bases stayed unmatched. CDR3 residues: CSARRPRARGREKLFF. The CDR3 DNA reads TGCAGTGCTAGACGTCCCAGGGCGAGGGGGCGAGAAAAACTGTTTTTT.

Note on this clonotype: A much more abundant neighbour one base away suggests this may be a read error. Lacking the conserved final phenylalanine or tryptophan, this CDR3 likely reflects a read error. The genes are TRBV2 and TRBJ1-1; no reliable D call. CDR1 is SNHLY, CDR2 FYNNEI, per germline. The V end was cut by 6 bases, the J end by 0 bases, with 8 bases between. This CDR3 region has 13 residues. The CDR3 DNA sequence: TGTGCCAGCAGCCCGTATATGAACACTGAAGCTTTCCTT. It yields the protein CASSPYMNTEAFL.

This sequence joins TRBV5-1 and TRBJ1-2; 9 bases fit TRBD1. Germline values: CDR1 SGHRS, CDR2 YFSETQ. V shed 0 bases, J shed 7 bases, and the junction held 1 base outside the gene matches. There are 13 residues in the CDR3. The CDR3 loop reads CASSLEGQGGYTF. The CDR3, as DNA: TGCGCCAGCAGCTTGGAGGGACAGGGTGGCTACACCTTC.

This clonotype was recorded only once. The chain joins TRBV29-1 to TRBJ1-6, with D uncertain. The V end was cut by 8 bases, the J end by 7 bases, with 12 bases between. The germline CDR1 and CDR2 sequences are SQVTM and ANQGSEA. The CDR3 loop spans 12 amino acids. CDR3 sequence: CSLVEGNSPLHF. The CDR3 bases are TGCAGCTTAGTGGAAGGGAATTCACCCCTCCACTTT.

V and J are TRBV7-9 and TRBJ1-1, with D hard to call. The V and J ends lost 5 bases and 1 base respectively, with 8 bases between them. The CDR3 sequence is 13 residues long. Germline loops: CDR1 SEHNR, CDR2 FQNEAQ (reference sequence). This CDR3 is CASSHDGNTEAFF. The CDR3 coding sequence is TGTGCCAGCAGCCACGACGGGAACACTGAAGCTTTCTTT.

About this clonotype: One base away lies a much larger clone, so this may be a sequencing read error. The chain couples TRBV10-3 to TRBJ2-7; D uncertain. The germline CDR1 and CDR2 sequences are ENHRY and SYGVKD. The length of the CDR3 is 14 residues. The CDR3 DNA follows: TGTGCCATCAGTAAGTCGACGGCCTACTACGAGCAGTACTTC. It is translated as CAISKSTAYYEQYF.

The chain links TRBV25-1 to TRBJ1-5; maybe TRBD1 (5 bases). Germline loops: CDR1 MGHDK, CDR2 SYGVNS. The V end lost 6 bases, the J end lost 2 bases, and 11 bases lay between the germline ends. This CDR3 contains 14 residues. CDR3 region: CASRDEGGNQPQHF. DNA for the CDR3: TGTGCCAGCAGAGATGAAGGGGGCAATCAGCCCCAGCATTTT.

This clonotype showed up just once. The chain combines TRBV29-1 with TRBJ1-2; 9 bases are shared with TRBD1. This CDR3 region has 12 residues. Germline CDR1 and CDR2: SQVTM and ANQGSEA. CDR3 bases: TGCAGTTATGCCGGGACAGGGTACGGCTACACCTTC. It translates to CSYAGTGYGYTF.

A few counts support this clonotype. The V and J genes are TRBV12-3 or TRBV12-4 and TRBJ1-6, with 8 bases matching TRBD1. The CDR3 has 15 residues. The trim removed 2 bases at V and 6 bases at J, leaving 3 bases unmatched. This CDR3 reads CASSLTQGANSPLHF. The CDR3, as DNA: TGTGCCAGCAGTTTAACTCAGGGGGCTAATTCACCCCTCCACTTT.

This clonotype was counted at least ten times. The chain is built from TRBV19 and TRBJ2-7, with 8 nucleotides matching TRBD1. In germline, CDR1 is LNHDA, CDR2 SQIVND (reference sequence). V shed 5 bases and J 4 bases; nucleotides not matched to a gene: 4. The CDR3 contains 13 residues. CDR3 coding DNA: TGTGCCAGTAGTTTCGGGACAGGATACGAGCAGTACTTC. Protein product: CASSFGTGYEQYF. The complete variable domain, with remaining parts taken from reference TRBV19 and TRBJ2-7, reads DGGITQSPKYLFRKEGQNVTLSCEQNLNHDAMYWYRQDPGQGLRLIYYSQIVNDFQKGDIAEGYSVSREKKESFPLTVTSAQKNPTAFYLCASSFGTGYEQYFGPGTRLTVT.

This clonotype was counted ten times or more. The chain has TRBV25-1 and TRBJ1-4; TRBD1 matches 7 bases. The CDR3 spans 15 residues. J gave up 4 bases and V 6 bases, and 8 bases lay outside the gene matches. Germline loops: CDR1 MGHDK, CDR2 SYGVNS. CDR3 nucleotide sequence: TGTGCCAGCAGCCCTGTCACAGGGGTTAATGAAAAACTGTTTTTT. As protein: CASSPVTGVNEKLFF.

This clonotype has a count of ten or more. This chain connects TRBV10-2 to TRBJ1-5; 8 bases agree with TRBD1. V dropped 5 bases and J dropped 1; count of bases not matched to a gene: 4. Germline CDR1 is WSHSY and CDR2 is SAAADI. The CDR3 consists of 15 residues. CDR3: CASSPTGASNQPQHF. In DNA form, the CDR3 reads TGCGCCAGCAGTCCGACAGGGGCCAGCAATCAGCCCCAGCATTTT.